This T cell receptor (beta chain) was recovered during a study of memory B cells and T cells in multiple sclerosis. Regarding the study as a whole: Normalization was needed because clone-set size differences affected shared clonotype counts.

A word on this clone: Its antigen is not identified.

The CDR3 totals 16 residues. V gave up 0 bases and J gave up 1 base, with 13 bases separating them. The germline gives CDR1 SGHDT, CDR2 YYEEEE. Data came from immunoSEQ multiplex PCR; TCRdb stores just in-frame clones and leaves some out. The sample contains approximately 14,000 clones, roughly three quarters of which appear only once. The sequence derives from a human donor with multiple sclerosis. Sequencing was performed on memory (CD45RO+) CD4+ T cells from blood. The rearrangement joins TRBV5-6 to TRBJ2-5; TRBD2 is a possible D gene (5 bases). The CDR3 region is CASSLAIARFQETQYF. CDR3 sequence (DNA): TGTGCCAGCAGCTTGGCGATAGCGCGATTCCAAGAGACCCAGTACTTC.